This note documents a single T cell receptor (beta chain) sequence. Its antigen is still unknown. Nothing much larger sits one base from this clone, and base qualities are not available. TCRbeta CDR3 regions were amplified from genomic DNA by means of the immunoSEQ Assay, a bias-controlled multiplex PCR. From the authors' description of their analysis: Within the assay, amplification of reference gene primers was used to estimate how many nucleated cells each sample contained. To quantify the absolute abundance of each unique TCRbeta CDR3 rearrangement, sequence reads were collapsed and filtered. For each sample, productive Simpson clonality was calculated as the square root of Simpson's diversity index across productive rearrangements. TCRdb re-hosts the immuneACCESS table, in-frame sequences only. Its copies lack some clones; in the studies checked, an unresolved V gene accounts for under half of them, and the cause for the rest is not known. V and J calls and clone size are those listed in that table; D and trimming were worked out from the DNA. Recorded for this sample are about 160,000 clones; under 80% of them occurred a single time. Roughly 3.1% of the sample belongs to the ten largest clones.

The collaborating institutions used their own protocols to collect whole blood in K2EDTA tubes. For TCRbeta analysis, collaborator samples were shipped as frozen whole blood, as isolated PBMCs, or as DNA extracted from either sample type. The sample originates from a study of blood T cell repertoires in COVID-19 (dated by TCRdb to the early 2020s). General notes on the study: Samples from collaborators originated in the United States, Italy and Spain and spanned both the acute and convalescent phases of COVID-19. The material from the prospective study consisted of cDNA or gDNA derived from T cells, B-cell-depleted T cells, or PBMCs. Subjects who had been exposed to COVID-19, were actively infected with it, or had recovered from it provided the deeply sampled blood TCRbeta repertoires that made up the dataset. A freely available public database, intended as a resource for researchers studying the immune response to SARS-CoV-2, is where the repertoires were released. The samples were drawn from the first 160 participants of the ongoing ImmuneRACE study and from about 1,200 subjects provided by 6 global collaborators. Sample metadata almost always included a de-identified subject ID, COVID-19 status, age in years and sex. Where available, HLA class I and class II types were obtained from metadata supplied by the sample provider rather than from assay-based typing.

Paper-wide results and their limitations: How much clinical and demographic metadata was included differed by source and by participant, and the metadata was provided uncurated.

The junction shows trimming of 7 bases on V and 7 bases on J, and the gene matches do not reach 9 bases of it. Reading the germline V gene (reference sequence) gives CDR1 MNHEY and CDR2 SMNVEV. The CDR3 starts with the cysteine, ends with the phenylalanine, and has 14 residues. The kept DNA is CDR3 alone, 42 bases in frame from the first base. The sequence came from a man between 65 and 85 years old with acute or convalescent COVID-19. The chain is assembled from TRBV27 and TRBJ2-7; 11 central bases correspond to TRBD2. Sequencing was performed on peripheral blood. The nucleotide sequence is TGTGCCAGCAAACTAGCGGGAGTTCTGGGGGAGCAGTACTTC. Its amino acids are CASKLAGVLGEQYF.